The entry below gives a single T cell receptor beta chain sequence along with its context. Its specificity is unknown. Germline lookup yields CDR1 PRHDT and CDR2 FYEKMQ (reference sequence). Trimming cost V 4 bases and J 3 bases; bases outside gene matches: 3. The CDR3 has 15 amino acids. A spike-in of synthetic TCR analog templates was added to each PCR. The assay was immunoSEQ multiplex PCR, and TCRdb's table has in-frame clones only and misses some. The top ten clones hold around 2.9% of a sample with about 30,000 clones, more than 70% of them seen once. The data belong to a study of PD-L1 blockade in urothelial cancer. About the study: Median blood clonality was about 0.086, with about 80,000 unique TCRs. Study-level results: Lower than median blood TCR clonality before treatment predicted better survival. Durable-benefit patients showed greater tumor-associated blood clone expansion at 3 weeks.

The sequence came from a man aged 50-59 years with urothelial cancer. Sequencing was performed on PBMCs, taken around atezolizumab (anti-PD-L1) treatment. The rearrangement uses TRBV13 and TRBJ2-1, with 10 bases fitting TRBD2. The CDR3 spells CASSSGTSVYNEQFF. The DNA for the CDR3 is TGTGCCAGCAGCTCCGGGACTAGCGTCTACAATGAGCAGTTCTTC.